A single sample is the source of the 24 T cell receptor beta chains below, sequenced in a study of shared clonotypes between healthy human individuals. TCRdb's copy holds only in-frame clones and misses some; the assay was immunoSEQ multiplex PCR. The sample holds 550,000 to 800,000 clones, approximately 74% seen once. Sequencing was carried out using memory CD4+ T cells sorted from blood. Subset noted: CD45RA-negative fraction. All receptors come from a woman in her 30s in good health.

The CDR3 DNA is TGTGCCAGCAGTGAACCCCGAACGGGCACAGATACGCAGTATTTT. Residues: CASSEPRTGTDTQYF. The chain uses TRBV25-1 and TRBJ2-3; no reliable D call. This CDR3 comprises 15 residues. V was trimmed by 2 bases and J by 1 base, leaving 10 bases between them. The germline V gene has CDR1 MGHDK and CDR2 SYGVNS.

V gene TRBV5-1 combines with J gene TRBJ2-2, with 10 bases lining up with TRBD2. The CDR3 spans 16 residues. Per germline, CDR1 SGHRS and CDR2 YFSETQ. V was clipped by 4 bases and J by 7 bases; unmatched bases: 10. This chain's CDR3 is CASSHLAGVDVGELFF. Here the CDR3 DNA reads TGCGCCAGCAGCCACCTAGCGGGAGTTGATGTCGGGGAGCTGTTTTTT.

The V gene is TRBV12-5, the J gene TRBJ2-3, with TRBD1 matching 9 bases. CDR1 and CDR2 (germline): LGHNT, FRNRAP. The CDR3 loop spans 18 amino acids. Trimming took 1 base from V and 3 from J; bases not matched to a gene: 11. The CDR3 sequence: CASGLARTGTGRTDTQYF. CDR3 coding DNA: TGTGCTAGTGGTTTGGCCCGAACCGGGACAGGGAGGACAGATACGCAGTATTTT.

This clone was detected only once. Written as DNA, the CDR3 is TGTGCCAGCAGTGGAGTAGCGGTTCTCTCCTACGAGCAGTACTTC. Amino acids: CASSGVAVLSYEQYF. This sequence joins TRBV2 and TRBJ2-7; D perhaps matches TRBD2 (6 bases). The CDR3 is 15 residues long. Germline CDR1 SNHLY, CDR2 FYNNEI. V gave up 4 bases and J gave up 0 bases, with 13 bases separating them.

This rearrangement joins TRBV5-5 to TRBJ1-5; D gene uncertain. Germline assignment: CDR1 SGHKS and CDR2 YYEKEE (reference sequence). The V end lost 1 base, the J end lost 0 bases, and 8 bases lay between the germline ends. This CDR3 has 15 residues. As DNA, the CDR3 is TGTGCCAGCAGCTTGCTCTTTAATAGCAATCAGCCCCAGCATTTT. It yields the protein CASSLLFNSNQPQHF.

The chain joins TRBV19 to TRBJ1-2, with no clear D. This CDR3 is built from 15 residues. The ends were cut back, 0 bases at V and 4 bases at J, with 12 bases in the middle. CDR1 is LNHDA and CDR2 is SQIVND in the germline V gene (reference sequence). The CDR3 coding sequence is TGTGCCAGTAGTATAGAGGGCAAGGCCGGCTATGGCTACACCTTC. Translated, it gives CASSIEGKAGYGYTF.

The chain recombines TRBV11-2 with TRBJ2-7; D might be TRBD2 (5 bases). The V end lost 5 bases, the J end lost 1 base, and 15 bases lay between the germline ends. Germline V gene lookup returns CDR1 SGHAT and CDR2 FQNNGV. The CDR3 is 15 residues long. The CDR3 DNA reads TGTGCCAGCAGCCAAGAACTAGTTGGGTCCTACGAGCAGTACTTC. It is translated as CASSQELVGSYEQYF.

V usage is TRBV19 and J usage is TRBJ2-7; 7 bases are shared with TRBD1. Germline V gene sequence: CDR1 LNHDA, CDR2 SQIVND (reference sequence). Germline trimming cut 4 bases from V and 2 bases from J; bases unmatched to any gene: 5. This CDR3 has 14 amino acids. The chain's CDR3 is CASSRDREPYEQYF. The CDR3 DNA is TGTGCCAGTAGTAGGGACAGAGAACCCTACGAGCAGTACTTC.

The gene calls are TRBV6-1 and TRBJ1-1, with D uncertain. Germline lookup yields CDR1 MNHNS and CDR2 SASEGT. The V gene lost 1 base and the J gene lost 1 base, with 4 bases spanning the gap. This CDR3 spans 13 amino acids. Here the CDR3 DNA reads TGTGCCAGCAGTGAAGGGTCGAACACTGAAGCTTTCTTT. Residues: CASSEGSNTEAFF.

This chain links TRBV7-5 with TRBJ1-1. TRBV7-5 is labeled a pseudogene. The CDR3 length is 17 residues. In DNA, the CDR3 is TGTGTCAGAAGCTTAAGGGGGGGACTTCCTCATTGCACTGAAGCTTTCTTT. Translating it yields CVRSLRGGLPHCTEAFF.

The chain couples TRBV5-5 to TRBJ2-7; D may be TRBD1 (5 bases). Germline V gene lookup returns CDR1 SGHKS and CDR2 YYEKEE (reference sequence). V was clipped by 6 bases and J by 2 bases, with 18 bases between them. There are 15 residues in the CDR3. The CDR3, as DNA: TGTGCCAGCATTCAAACCCCGGCAGGGACCTACGAGCAGTACTTC. This gives the protein CASIQTPAGTYEQYF.

This sequence joins TRBV15 and TRBJ2-3; D is perhaps TRBD2 (6 bases). The germline gives CDR1 LNHNV, CDR2 YYDKDF (reference sequence). The CDR3 totals 17 residues. Trimming took off 2 bases at V and 0 bases at J, with 15 bases between the two ends. CDR3 sequence reads: CATSRNGGVPSTDTQYF. In DNA, the CDR3 is TGTGCCACCAGCAGAAACGGAGGGGTCCCTAGCACAGATACGCAGTATTTT.

As concerns this clone: Other DNA sequences in this specimen translate into the identical CDR3. V usage is TRBV29-1 and J usage is TRBJ2-5, with D maybe TRBD1 (5 bases). The germline gives CDR1 SQVTM, CDR2 ANQGSEA. This CDR3 has 12 amino acids. V was pared by 5 bases and J by 5 bases, with 12 bases between. CDR3 bases: TGCAGCGTTCGGCTGGGGCAGGAGACCCAGTACTTC. This encodes CSVRLGQETQYF.

The genes are TRBV28 and TRBJ2-7; 8 bases align to TRBD2. V dropped 7 bases and J dropped 10; count of bases not matched to a gene: 9. The CDR3 sequence is 12 residues long. Germline CDR1 is MDHEN and CDR2 is SYDVKM. This chain's CDR3 is CASNLGGGFQYF. CDR3 in DNA: TGTGCCAGCAACCTGGGCGGGGGGTTTCAGTACTTC.

This clone was counted once. CDR3 protein: CASSRIFRGTTEAFF. As DNA, the CDR3 is TGTGCCAGCAGCCGCATCTTCAGGGGCACAACTGAAGCTTTCTTT. The chain couples TRBV7-9 to TRBJ1-1; D is perhaps TRBD1 (6 bases). The CDR3 has 15 amino acids. With 5 bases removed from V and 5 bases from J, the gap between germline ends came to 18 bases. CDR1 is SEHNR and CDR2 is FQNEAQ in the germline V gene (reference sequence).

In DNA, the CDR3 is TGTGCCAGTAGGTTCGCCGCTACAGGACGCCACAATCAGCCCCAGCATTTT. This translates into CASRFAATGRHNQPQHF. V is TRBV19 and J is TRBJ1-5, with D perhaps matching TRBD1 (5 bases). Germline CDR1 reads LNHDA; CDR2 reads SQIVND (reference sequence). CDR3 length: 17 amino acids. Trimming took off 6 bases at V and 3 bases at J, with 21 bases between the two ends. The full variable domain, rest sourced from reference TRBV19 and TRBJ1-5, is DGGITQSPKYLFRKEGQNVTLSCEQNLNHDAMYWYRQDPGQGLRLIYYSQIVNDFQKGDIAEGYSVSREKKESFPLTVTSAQKNPTAFYLCASRFAATGRHNQPQHFGDGTRLSIL.

About this clone itself: This sample also contains other DNA sequences that code for the same CDR3. The chain combines TRBV27 with TRBJ2-3; D is perhaps TRBD1 (5 bases). CDR1 is MNHEY, CDR2 SMNVEV, per germline (reference sequence). The CDR3 spans 15 residues. Trimming took 3 bases from V and 1 from J, leaving 11 bases between them. Here the CDR3 DNA reads TGTGCCAGCAGTTTCTTAGTAGGGGGCACAGATACGCAGTATTTT. Translation: CASSFLVGGTDTQYF.

V usage is TRBV11-2 and J usage is TRBJ2-5; D unclear. The V and J ends lost 1 base and 1 base respectively, with 7 bases between them. CDR1 is SGHAT and CDR2 is FQNNGV in the germline V gene. The CDR3 contains 14 residues. The DNA for the CDR3 is TGTGCCAGCAGCTTAGCCTATTCCCAAGAGACCCAGTACTTC. It translates to CASSLAYSQETQYF.

V usage is TRBV14 and J usage is TRBJ2-1; 10 bases map to TRBD2. This CDR3 has 18 amino acids. The ends lost 4 bases at V and 7 bases at J; junction bases unmatched: 16. Germline CDR1 SGHDN, CDR2 FVKESK. In nucleotides, the CDR3 is TGTGCCAGCAGCCGGAGAGGGGGCCTAGCGGGAGTGGGGAATGAGCAGTTCTTC. Its translation: CASSRRGGLAGVGNEQFF.

The J gene is TRBJ1-2, the V gene TRBV27; TRBD1 might be the D (6 bases). V dropped 6 bases and J dropped 2 bases, with 16 bases sitting between them. The CDR3 contains 15 residues. Germline CDR1 MNHEY, CDR2 SMNVEV (reference sequence). CDR3 sequence: CASSLNRDKNYGYTF. The CDR3, as DNA: TGTGCCAGCAGCCTCAACCGGGACAAGAACTATGGCTACACCTTC.

This clone is a singleton in its sample. This sequence joins TRBV4-2 and TRBJ2-2, with D perhaps TRBD2 (6 bases). Trimming pared 0 bases from V and 5 bases from J, leaving 10 bases between. Per the germline V gene, CDR1 is LGHNA and CDR2 is YNFKEQ. The CDR3 runs 15 residues. CDR3 coding DNA: TGTGCCAGCAGCCAAGATCATGGGGGGACCGGGGAGCTGTTTTTT. Amino acid sequence: CASSQDHGGTGELFF.

The rearrangement uses TRBV6-1 and TRBJ1-5, with 10 positions matching TRBD1. This CDR3 has 15 amino acids. The ends lost 6 bases at V and 11 bases at J; junction bases unmatched: 13. Per germline, CDR1 MNHNS and CDR2 SASEGT. The CDR3 DNA sequence: TGTGCCAGCAGCCAGGGGACAGGGGTCGGTATAGCCCAGCATTTT. It encodes CASSQGTGVGIAQHF.

This rearrangement joins TRBV7-6 to TRBJ2-3; 14 bases fit TRBD2. CDR1 and CDR2 from the germline V gene are SGHVS and FNYEAQ. The CDR3 sequence is 16 residues long. V trimming: 5 bases; J trimming: 6 bases; junction bases outside the gene matches: 7. The CDR3 sequence is CASSRGLAGVSDTQYF. The CDR3 DNA sequence: TGTGCCAGCAGCCGGGGACTAGCGGGAGTTTCGGATACGCAGTATTTT.

The chain employs TRBV7-9 and TRBJ2-3, with D perhaps being TRBD1 or TRBD2 (5 bases each). The germline V gene has CDR1 SEHNR and CDR2 FQNEAQ (reference sequence). V lost 5 bases and J lost 1, with 10 bases in between. The CDR3 length is 14 residues. Written as DNA, the CDR3 is TGTGCCAGCAGCGACGGGGCTGGCACAGATACGCAGTATTTT. This sequence encodes CASSDGAGTDTQYF.